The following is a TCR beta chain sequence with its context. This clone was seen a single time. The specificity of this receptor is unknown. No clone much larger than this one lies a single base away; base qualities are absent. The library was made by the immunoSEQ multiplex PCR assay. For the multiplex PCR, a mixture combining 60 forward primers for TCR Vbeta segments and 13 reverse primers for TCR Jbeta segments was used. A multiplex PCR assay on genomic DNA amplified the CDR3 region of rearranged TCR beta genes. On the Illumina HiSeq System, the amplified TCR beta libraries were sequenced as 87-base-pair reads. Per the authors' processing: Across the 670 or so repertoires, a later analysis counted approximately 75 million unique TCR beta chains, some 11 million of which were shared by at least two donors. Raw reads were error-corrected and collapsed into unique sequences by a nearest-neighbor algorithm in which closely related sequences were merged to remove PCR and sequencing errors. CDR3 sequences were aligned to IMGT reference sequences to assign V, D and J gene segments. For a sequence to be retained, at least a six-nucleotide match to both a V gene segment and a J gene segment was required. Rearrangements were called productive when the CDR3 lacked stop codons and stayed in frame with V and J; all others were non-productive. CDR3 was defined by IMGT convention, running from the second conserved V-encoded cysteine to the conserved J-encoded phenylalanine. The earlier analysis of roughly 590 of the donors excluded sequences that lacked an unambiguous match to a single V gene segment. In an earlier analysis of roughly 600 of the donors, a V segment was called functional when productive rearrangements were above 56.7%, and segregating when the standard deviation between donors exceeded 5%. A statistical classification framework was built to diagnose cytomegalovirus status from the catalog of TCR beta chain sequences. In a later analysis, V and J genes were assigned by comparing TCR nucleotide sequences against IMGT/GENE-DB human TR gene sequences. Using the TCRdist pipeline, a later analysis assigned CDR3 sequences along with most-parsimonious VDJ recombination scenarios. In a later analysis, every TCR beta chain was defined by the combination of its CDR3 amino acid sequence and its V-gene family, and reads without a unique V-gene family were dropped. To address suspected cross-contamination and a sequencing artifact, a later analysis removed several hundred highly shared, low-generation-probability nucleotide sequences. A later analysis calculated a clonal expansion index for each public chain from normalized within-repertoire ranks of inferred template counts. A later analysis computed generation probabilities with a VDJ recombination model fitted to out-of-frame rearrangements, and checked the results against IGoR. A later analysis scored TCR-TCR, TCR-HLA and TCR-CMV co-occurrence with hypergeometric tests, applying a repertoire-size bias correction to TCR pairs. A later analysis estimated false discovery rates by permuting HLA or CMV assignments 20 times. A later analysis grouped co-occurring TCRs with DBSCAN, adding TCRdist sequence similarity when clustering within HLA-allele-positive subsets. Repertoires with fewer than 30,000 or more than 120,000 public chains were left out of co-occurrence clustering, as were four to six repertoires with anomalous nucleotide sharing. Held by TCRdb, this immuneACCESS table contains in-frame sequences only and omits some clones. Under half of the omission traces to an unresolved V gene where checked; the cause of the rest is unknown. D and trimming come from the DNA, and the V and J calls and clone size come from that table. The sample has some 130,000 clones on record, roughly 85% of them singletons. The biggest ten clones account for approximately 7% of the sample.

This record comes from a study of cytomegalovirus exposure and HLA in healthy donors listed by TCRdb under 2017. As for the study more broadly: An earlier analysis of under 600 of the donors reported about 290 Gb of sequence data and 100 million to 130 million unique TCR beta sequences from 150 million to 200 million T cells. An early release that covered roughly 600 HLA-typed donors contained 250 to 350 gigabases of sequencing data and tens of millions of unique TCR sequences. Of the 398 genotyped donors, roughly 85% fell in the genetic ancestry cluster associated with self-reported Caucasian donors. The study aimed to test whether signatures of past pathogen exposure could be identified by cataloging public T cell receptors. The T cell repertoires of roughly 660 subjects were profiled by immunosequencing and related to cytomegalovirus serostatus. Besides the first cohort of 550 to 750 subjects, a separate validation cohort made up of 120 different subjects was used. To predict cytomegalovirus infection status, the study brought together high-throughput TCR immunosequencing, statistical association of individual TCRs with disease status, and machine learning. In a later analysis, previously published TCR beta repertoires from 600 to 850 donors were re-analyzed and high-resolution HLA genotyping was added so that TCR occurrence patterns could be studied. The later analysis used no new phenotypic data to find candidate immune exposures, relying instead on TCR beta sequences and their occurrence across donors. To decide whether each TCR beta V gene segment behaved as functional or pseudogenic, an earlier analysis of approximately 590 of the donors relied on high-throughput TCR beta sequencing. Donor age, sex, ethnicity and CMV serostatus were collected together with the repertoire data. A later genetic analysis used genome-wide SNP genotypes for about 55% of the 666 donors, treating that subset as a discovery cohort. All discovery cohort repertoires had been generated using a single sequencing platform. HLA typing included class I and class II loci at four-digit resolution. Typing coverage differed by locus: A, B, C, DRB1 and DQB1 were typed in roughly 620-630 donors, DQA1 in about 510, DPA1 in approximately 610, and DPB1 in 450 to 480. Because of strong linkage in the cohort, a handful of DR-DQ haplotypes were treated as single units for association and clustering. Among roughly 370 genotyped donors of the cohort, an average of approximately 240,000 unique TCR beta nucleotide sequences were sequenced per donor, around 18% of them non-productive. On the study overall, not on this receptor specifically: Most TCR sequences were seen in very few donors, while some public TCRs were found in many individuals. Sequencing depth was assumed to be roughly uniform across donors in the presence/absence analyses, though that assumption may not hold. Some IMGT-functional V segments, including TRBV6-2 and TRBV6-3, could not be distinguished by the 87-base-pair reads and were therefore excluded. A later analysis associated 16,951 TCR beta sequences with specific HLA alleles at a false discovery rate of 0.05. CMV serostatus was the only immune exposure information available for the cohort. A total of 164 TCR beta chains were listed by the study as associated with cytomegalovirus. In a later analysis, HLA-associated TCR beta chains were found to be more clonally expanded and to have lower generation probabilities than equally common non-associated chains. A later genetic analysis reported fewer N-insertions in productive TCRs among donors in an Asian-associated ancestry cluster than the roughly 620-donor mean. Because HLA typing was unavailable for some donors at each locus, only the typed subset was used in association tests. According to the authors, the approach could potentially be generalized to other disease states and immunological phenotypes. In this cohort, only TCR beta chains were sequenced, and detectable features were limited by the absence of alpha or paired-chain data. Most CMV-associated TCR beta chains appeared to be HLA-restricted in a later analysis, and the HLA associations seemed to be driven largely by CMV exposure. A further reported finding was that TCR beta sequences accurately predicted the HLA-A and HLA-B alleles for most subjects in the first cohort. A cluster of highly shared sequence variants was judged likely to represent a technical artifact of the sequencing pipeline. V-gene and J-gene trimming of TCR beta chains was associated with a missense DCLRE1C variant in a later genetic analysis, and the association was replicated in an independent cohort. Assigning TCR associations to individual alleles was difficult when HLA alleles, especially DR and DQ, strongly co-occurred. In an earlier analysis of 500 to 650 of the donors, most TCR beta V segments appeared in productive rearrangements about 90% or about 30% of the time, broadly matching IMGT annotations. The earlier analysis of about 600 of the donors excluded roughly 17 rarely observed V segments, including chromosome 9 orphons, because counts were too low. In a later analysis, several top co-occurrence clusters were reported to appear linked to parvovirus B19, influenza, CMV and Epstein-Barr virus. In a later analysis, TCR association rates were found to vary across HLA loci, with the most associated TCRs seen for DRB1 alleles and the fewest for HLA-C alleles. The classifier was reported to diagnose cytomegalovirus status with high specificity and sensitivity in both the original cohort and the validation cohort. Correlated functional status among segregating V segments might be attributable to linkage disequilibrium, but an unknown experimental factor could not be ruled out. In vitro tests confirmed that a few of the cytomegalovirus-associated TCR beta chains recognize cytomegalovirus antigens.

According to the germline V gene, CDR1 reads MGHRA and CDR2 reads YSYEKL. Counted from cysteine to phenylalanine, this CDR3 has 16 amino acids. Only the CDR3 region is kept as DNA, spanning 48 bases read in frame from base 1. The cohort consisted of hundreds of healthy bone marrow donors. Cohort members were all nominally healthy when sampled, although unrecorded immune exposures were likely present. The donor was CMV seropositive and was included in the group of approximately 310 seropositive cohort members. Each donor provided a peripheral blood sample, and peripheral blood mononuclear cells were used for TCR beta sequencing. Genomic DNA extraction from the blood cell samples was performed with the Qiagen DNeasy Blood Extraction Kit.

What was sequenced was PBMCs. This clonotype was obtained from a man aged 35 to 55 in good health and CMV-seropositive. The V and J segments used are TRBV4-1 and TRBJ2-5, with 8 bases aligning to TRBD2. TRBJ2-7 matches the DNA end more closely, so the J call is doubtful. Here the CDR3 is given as CASSQDPLGLEYEQYF. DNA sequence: TGCGCCAGCAGCCAAGACCCTCTGGGACTAGAATACGAGCAGTACTTC.